The present T cell receptor (beta chain) was sequenced within a study of OX40 agonist ivuxolimab in advanced cancers. Looking at the study overall: Prior anti-PD-1, anti-PD-L1 or anti-CTLA-4 therapy did not bar entry, and roughly 40% had some.

V gave up 5 bases and J gave up 3 bases; unmatched junction bases: 10. Germline-derived CDR1 and CDR2 are SGHTA and FQGNSA. CDR3 length: 16 residues. In regard to this clone: Its antigen is unidentified.

Any history of autoimmune disease or systemic immunosuppression disqualified patients. General study points: Partial responders dosed at 0.1-3.0 mg/kg displayed clonal expansion ranking among the lowest. Averaged across samples, CD8+ T cells carried more expanded clones than CD4+ did.

Libraries were prepared by immunoSEQ multiplex PCR; TCRdb keeps only in-frame clonotypes and omits some of them. The sample shows 35,000 to 45,000 clones, 82% of them seen only once. The genes are TRBV7-2 and TRBJ1-3; TRBD1 matches at 7 bases. The input for sequencing was CD4+ or CD8+ T cells sorted from blood, taken in a trial of the OX40 agonist ivuxolimab. This clonotype originated in an adult with an advanced solid tumor such as melanoma, head and neck, liver or kidney cancer. The CDR3 spells CASSIGQVSGGNTIYF. Here the CDR3 DNA reads TGTGCCAGCAGCATCGGACAGGTTTCAGGTGGAAACACCATATATTTT.